These 28 T cell receptor beta chains were all obtained from the same sample, sequenced in a study of long-term antiretroviral therapy in people with HIV. They ran version v3.0 of the immunoSEQ assay at survey level. Some clones are missing from TCRdb's copy, which holds only in-frame ones; the method was immunoSEQ multiplex PCR. The table shows under 35,000 clones, with around 96% occurring only once. The material was unsorted PBMCs, obtained around 6.6 years after starting antiretroviral therapy. These receptor sequences come from a young man with HIV.

V is TRBV7-8 and J is TRBJ2-2; no definite D call. The CDR3 contains 16 residues. The germline gives CDR1 SGHVS, CDR2 FQNEAQ. Trimming pared 3 bases from V and 0 bases from J, leaving 11 bases between. The CDR3 sequence: CASSLRSYANTGELFF. In DNA, the CDR3 is TGTGCCAGCAGCTTGCGGAGCTACGCGAACACCGGGGAGCTGTTTTTT.

The chain uses TRBV5-1 and TRBJ2-1; D not certain. The CDR3 is 15 residues long. In germline, CDR1 is SGHRS, CDR2 YFSETQ. Trimming shortened V by 0 bases and J by 0 bases, and 7 bases separated the two germline ends. In DNA form, the CDR3 reads TGCGCCAGCAGCTTGGTCCCACGCTCCTACAATGAGCAGTTCTTC. The encoded protein is CASSLVPRSYNEQFF.

As for this clone: Distinct nucleotide sequences in the sample also encode this CDR3. This rearrangement joins TRBV9 to TRBJ1-1; perhaps TRBD1 as D (5 bases). The germline gives CDR1 SGDLS, CDR2 YYNGEE. Trimming shortened V by 0 bases and J by 3 bases, and 9 bases separated the two germline ends. The CDR3 extends over 14 amino acids. CDR3 region: CASSVAGGDTEAFF. The CDR3, as DNA: TGTGCCAGCAGCGTAGCGGGGGGGGACACTGAAGCTTTCTTT.

This chain uses TRBV6-1 with TRBJ2-2, with TRBD1 matching 9 bases. The CDR3 has 18 residues. Germline-derived CDR1 and CDR2 are MNHNS and SASEGT. Trimming at V came to 2 bases and at J to 2 bases, leaving 9 bases not matched to a gene. The CDR3 here is CASSEWMRTGANTGELFF. Here the CDR3 DNA reads TGTGCCAGCAGTGAATGGATGAGGACAGGGGCCAACACCGGGGAGCTGTTTTTT.

This chain uses TRBV7-2 with TRBJ2-3, with a tentative D call TRBD2 (5 bases). The V and J ends lost 5 bases and 0 bases respectively, with 18 bases between them. CDR1 SGHTA and CDR2 FQGNSA come from the germline V gene. CDR3 size: 17 residues. The CDR3 protein is CASSPLFGWESTDTQYF. The CDR3 DNA reads TGTGCCAGCAGCCCCTTATTTGGGTGGGAGAGCACAGATACGCAGTATTTT.

The chain combines TRBV16 with TRBJ2-2; D remains unclear. Germline CDR1 is KGHSY and CDR2 is FQNENV. The V end lost 3 bases, the J end lost 6 bases, and 5 bases lay between the germline ends. This CDR3 has 12 amino acids. CDR3 amino acids: CASSHIAGELFF. CDR3 DNA sequence: TGTGCCAGCAGCCATATTGCCGGGGAGCTGTTTTTT.

The rearrangement uses TRBV29-1 and TRBJ2-5; 14 bases are shared with TRBD2. The CDR3 runs to 23 residues. Per germline, CDR1 SQVTM and CDR2 ANQGSEA. The CDR3 is CTRYNSGTSGSPTDWKMEETQYF. The CDR3 coding sequence is TGCACCCGTTACAACAGCGGGACTAGCGGGAGTCCGACGGATTGGAAAATGGAGGAGACCCAGTACTTC.

The rearrangement joins TRBV27 to TRBJ2-2; no definite D call. The CDR3 consists of 16 residues. The V gene lost 5 bases and the J gene lost 5 bases, with 18 bases spanning the gap. Germline CDR1 MNHEY, CDR2 SMNVEV (reference sequence). In DNA form, the CDR3 reads TGTGCCAGCAGTCCACCCCGAGTCATGGGGACCGGGGAGCTGTTTTTT. This codes for CASSPPRVMGTGELFF.

The genes are TRBV9 and TRBJ2-1; D unclear. Germline V gene data show CDR1 as SGDLS and CDR2 as YYNGEE. V lost 6 bases and J 5 bases, leaving 18 bases between the germline ends. The CDR3 contains 15 residues. The CDR3 region has the DNA TGTGCCAGCAACCAGGACCGGATAGGACACAATGAGCAGTTCTTC. This codes for CASNQDRIGHNEQFF.

The chain is built from TRBV7-6 and TRBJ2-1; no firm D call. The CDR3 extends over 13 amino acids. Germline CDR1 reads SGHVS; CDR2 reads FNYEAQ. V was cut by 2 bases and J by 10 bases, with 12 bases left in between. The CDR3 sequence is CASSLYPAREQFF. For the CDR3, the DNA is TGTGCCAGCAGCTTATATCCTGCCAGAGAGCAGTTCTTC.

The chain carries TRBV9 and TRBJ2-2; D call uncertain. CDR3 length equals 13 residues. With 3 bases removed from V and 0 bases from J, the gap between germline ends came to 3 bases. Germline CDR1 SGDLS, CDR2 YYNGEE. The CDR3 region has the DNA TGTGCCAGCAGCGCATCGAACACCGGGGAGCTGTTTTTT. As protein: CASSASNTGELFF.

The CDR3 DNA sequence: TGTGCCATCACTTTCGACAGGGCCAACGTCCTGACTTTC. Residues: CAITFDRANVLTF. This chain uses TRBV10-3 with TRBJ2-6; unclear D gene. Deletions cut 7 bases from V and 5 bases from J, with 9 bases between. This CDR3 spans 13 amino acids. The germline V gene encodes CDR1 ENHRY and CDR2 SYGVKD.

This clone was counted between two and nine times. This chain connects TRBV7-2 to TRBJ2-2; TRBD2 matches at 7 bases. V dropped 7 bases and J dropped 1; count of bases not matched to a gene: 3. Germline V gene sequence: CDR1 SGHTA, CDR2 FQGNSA. The CDR3 length is 14 residues. CDR3 sequence reads: CASTWGGNTGELFF. The CDR3 DNA follows: TGTGCCAGCACCTGGGGGGGGAACACCGGGGAGCTGTTTTTT. The variable domain in full, completed from reference TRBV7-2 and TRBJ2-2, reads GAGVSQSPSNKVTEKGKDVELRCDPISGHTALYWYRQSLGQGLEFLIYFQGNSAPDKSGLPSDRFSAERTGGSVSTLTIQRTQQEDSAVYLCASTWGGNTGELFFGEGSRLTVL.

This clone has just one count. This chain links TRBV30 with TRBJ2-3; 13 bases are shared with TRBD2. The trim removed 1 base at V and 5 bases at J, leaving 3 bases unmatched. Germline loops: CDR1 GTSNPN, CDR2 SVGIG (reference sequence). This CDR3 contains 15 residues. The CDR3 protein is CAWSATSGRVDTQYF. The CDR3 coding sequence is TGTGCCTGGAGTGCCACTAGCGGGAGGGTAGATACGCAGTATTTT.

CDR3 in DNA: TGTGCCAGTGCGGCGGGAGGGCCTGCCGAGCAGTACTTC. This sequence encodes CASAAGGPAEQYF. This rearrangement joins TRBV19 to TRBJ2-7; 9 positions agree with TRBD2. The germline CDR1 and CDR2 sequences are LNHDA and SQIVND (reference sequence). The CDR3 sequence is 13 residues long. The junction had 8 bases not matched to a gene; V was cut back by 8 bases and J by 6 bases. The full variable domain, rest sourced from reference TRBV19 and TRBJ2-7, is DGGITQSPKYLFRKEGQNVTLSCEQNLNHDAMYWYRQDPGQGLRLIYYSQIVNDFQKGDIAEGYSVSREKKESFPLTVTSAQKNPTAFYLCASAAGGPAEQYFGPGTRLTVT.

V is TRBV7-9 and J is TRBJ1-2; D unclear. With 1 base removed from V and 8 bases from J, the gap between germline ends came to 14 bases. In germline, CDR1 is SEHNR, CDR2 FQNEAQ (reference sequence). The CDR3 length is 14 residues. Written as DNA, the CDR3 is TGTGCCAGCAGCTTAGTGGCTGCAGGTAACGGCTACACCTTC. Translating it yields CASSLVAAGNGYTF. Filled out from reference TRBV7-9 and TRBJ1-2, the complete variable domain reads DTGVSQNPRHKITKRGQNVTFRCDPISEHNRLYWYRQTLGQGPEFLTYFQNEAQLEKSRLLSDRFSAERPKGSFSTLEIQRTEQGDSAMYLCASSLVAAGNGYTFGSGTRLTVV.

The chain has TRBV2 and TRBJ2-5; D is possibly TRBD1 (6 bases). Germline V CDR1 and CDR2: SNHLY, FYNNEI. The CDR3 is made up of 14 amino acids. The germline V and J ends were trimmed by 2 bases and 3 bases, with 10 bases remaining between them. The CDR3 coding sequence is TGTGCCAGCAGTGAATCCCAGGGGAAAGAGACCCAGTACTTC. Encoded protein: CASSESQGKETQYF. Full variable domain (remainder filled in from reference TRBV2 and TRBJ2-5): EPEVTQTPSHQVTQMGQEVILRCVPISNHLYFYWYRQILGQKVEFLVSFYNNEISEKSEIFDDQFSVERPDGSNFTLKIRSTKLEDSAMYFCASSESQGKETQYFGPGTRLLVL.

V is TRBV12-5 and J is TRBJ2-7; 8 positions match TRBD2. The junction had 3 bases not matched to a gene; V was cut back by 6 bases and J by 2 bases. Germline V gives CDR1 LGHNT, CDR2 FRNRAP. The CDR3 is 13 amino acids. The CDR3 reads CASGPGGAYEQYF. CDR3 in DNA: TGTGCTAGTGGCCCGGGGGGGGCCTACGAGCAGTACTTC.

This sequence joins TRBV4-3 and TRBJ2-2; D gene ambiguous. From germline, CDR1 is LGHNA and CDR2 YSLEER. V lost 0 bases to trimming and J lost 8 bases, with 7 bases between them. The CDR3 loop spans 13 amino acids. The CDR3 loop is CASSQDPQGELFF. The CDR3 bases are TGCGCCAGCAGCCAAGATCCGCAAGGGGAGCTGTTTTTT.

The chain employs TRBV5-3 and TRBJ2-3; 12 bases map to TRBD1. TRBV5-3 counts as an open reading frame of uncertain function. The CDR3 length is 20 residues. Unmatched junction bases numbered 21, after V lost 6 bases and J lost 4 bases. This CDR3 is CARMAPGQGARRVRPDTQYF. For the CDR3, the DNA is TGTGCCAGAATGGCCCCGGGACAGGGGGCGCGACGGGTACGGCCAGATACGCAGTATTTT.

The chain combines TRBV19 with TRBJ1-2, with D possibly TRBD1 on 6 matching bases. From germline, CDR1 is LNHDA and CDR2 SQIVND (reference sequence). The CDR3 is 14 amino acids. The V gene lost 6 bases and the J gene lost 5 bases, with 16 bases spanning the gap. CDR3 region: CASRYDRLVYGYTF. The DNA of the CDR3 is TGTGCCAGTAGATACGACAGGCTCGTTTATGGCTACACCTTC.

The chain joins TRBV9 to TRBJ2-7, with D possibly matching TRBD2 (6 bases). CDR1 and CDR2 from the germline V gene are SGDLS and YYNGEE. Trimming stripped 4 bases from V and 0 bases from J, with 14 bases between. The CDR3 extends over 15 amino acids. The CDR3 bases are TGTGCCAGCAGCCAGGGACTCTTAAGCTCCTACGAGCAGTACTTC. This encodes CASSQGLLSSYEQYF.

The chain employs TRBV4-3 and TRBJ2-4; tentatively, D is TRBD1 (6 bases). The CDR3 sequence is 19 residues long. Trimming pared 0 bases from V and 0 bases from J, leaving 18 bases between. Germline-derived CDR1 and CDR2 are LGHNA and YSLEER. CDR3 DNA: TGCGCCAGCAGCCAAGATAGGGGGTCCGGGCAGCTAGCCAAAAACATTCAGTACTTC. Translating it yields CASSQDRGSGQLAKNIQYF.

The rearrangement uses TRBV2 and TRBJ2-7; TRBD2 might be the D (5 bases). Trimming left V 1 base short and J 9 bases short, with 19 bases between. Germline V CDR1 and CDR2: SNHLY, FYNNEI. This CDR3 is built from 15 residues. The CDR3 DNA is TGTGCCAGCAGTGAAGGAGGGTCGGGTCTGATTGCGCAGTACTTC. Encoded protein: CASSEGGSGLIAQYF.

The chain joins TRBV11-2 to TRBJ1-2, with 10 bases aligning to TRBD1. Germline values: CDR1 SGHAT, CDR2 FQNNGV. The CDR3 spans 14 residues. Trimming cost V 5 bases and J 5 bases; bases outside gene matches: 5. The CDR3 loop is CASSQTGGEYGYTF. The CDR3 DNA sequence: TGTGCCAGCAGCCAGACAGGGGGCGAATATGGCTACACCTTC.

The CDR3 region is CAISESRGTAFF. Here the CDR3 DNA reads TGTGCCATCAGTGAGTCGAGGGGTACAGCTTTCTTT. The rearrangement uses TRBV10-3 and TRBJ1-1; tentative D call: TRBD1 (5 bases). Per germline, CDR1 ENHRY and CDR2 SYGVKD. Deletions cut 0 bases from V and 10 bases from J, with 9 bases between. This CDR3 region has 12 residues.

The V and J genes are TRBV5-3 and TRBJ2-7; 10 bases are a match to TRBD2. TRBV5-3 is annotated as an ORF whose role is uncertain. This CDR3 region has 16 residues. The junction had 19 bases not matched to a gene; V was cut back by 10 bases and J by 6 bases. The CDR3 reads CAAPRQRGGIAGEQYF. CDR3 bases: TGTGCCGCCCCACGCCAGCGGGGGGGAATCGCTGGCGAGCAGTACTTC.

There are a few counts of this clone. This chain links TRBV2 with TRBJ1-5; unclear D gene. Germline loops: CDR1 SNHLY, CDR2 FYNNEI. V lost 1 base to trimming and J lost 4 bases, with 5 bases between them. The CDR3 runs 13 residues. The CDR3: CASSEGRNQPQHF. CDR3 sequence (DNA): TGTGCCAGCAGTGAAGGACGAAATCAGCCCCAGCATTTT.